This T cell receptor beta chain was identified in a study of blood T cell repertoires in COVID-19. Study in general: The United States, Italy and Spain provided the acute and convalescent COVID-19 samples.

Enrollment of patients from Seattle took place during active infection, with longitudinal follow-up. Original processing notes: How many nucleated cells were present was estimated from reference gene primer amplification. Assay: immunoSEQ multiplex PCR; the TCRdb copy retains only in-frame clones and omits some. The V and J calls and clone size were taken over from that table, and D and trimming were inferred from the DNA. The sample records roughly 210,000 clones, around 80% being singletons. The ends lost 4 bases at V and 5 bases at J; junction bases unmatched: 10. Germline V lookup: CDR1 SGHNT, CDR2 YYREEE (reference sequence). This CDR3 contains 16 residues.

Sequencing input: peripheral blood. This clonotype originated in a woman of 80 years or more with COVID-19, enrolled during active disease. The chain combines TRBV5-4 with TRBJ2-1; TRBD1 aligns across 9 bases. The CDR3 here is CASSEGQGSRNNEQFF. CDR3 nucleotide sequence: TGTGCCAGCAGCGAGGGACAGGGTAGTAGGAACAATGAGCAGTTCTTC.